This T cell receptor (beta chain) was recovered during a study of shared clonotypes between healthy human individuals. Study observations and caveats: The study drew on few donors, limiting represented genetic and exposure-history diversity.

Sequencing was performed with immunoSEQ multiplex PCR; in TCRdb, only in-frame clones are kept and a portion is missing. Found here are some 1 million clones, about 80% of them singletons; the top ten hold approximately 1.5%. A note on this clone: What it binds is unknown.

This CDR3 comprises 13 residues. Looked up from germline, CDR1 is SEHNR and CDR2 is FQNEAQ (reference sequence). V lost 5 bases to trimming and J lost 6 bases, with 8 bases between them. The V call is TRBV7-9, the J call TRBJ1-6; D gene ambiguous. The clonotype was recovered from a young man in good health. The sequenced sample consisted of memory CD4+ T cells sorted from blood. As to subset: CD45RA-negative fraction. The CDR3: CASSLLANSPLHF. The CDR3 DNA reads TGTGCCAGCAGCCTCCTTGCTAATTCACCCCTCCACTTT.